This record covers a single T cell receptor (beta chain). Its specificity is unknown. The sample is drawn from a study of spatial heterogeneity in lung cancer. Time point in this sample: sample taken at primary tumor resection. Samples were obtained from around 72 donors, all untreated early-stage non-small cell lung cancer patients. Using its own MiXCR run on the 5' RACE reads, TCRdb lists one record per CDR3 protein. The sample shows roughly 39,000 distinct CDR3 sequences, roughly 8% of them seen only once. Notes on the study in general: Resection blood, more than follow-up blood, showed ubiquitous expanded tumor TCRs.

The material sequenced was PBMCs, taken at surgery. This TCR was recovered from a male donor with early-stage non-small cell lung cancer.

The CDR3 loop is CASSPISGGGYEQYF. The CDR3 nucleotides are TGTGCCAGCTCACCCATTAGCGGGGGGGGCTACGAGCAGTACTTC. V gene TRBV18 combines with J gene TRBJ2-7; 11 positions match TRBD2. V trimming: 3 bases; J trimming: 3 bases; junction bases outside the gene matches: 4. The CDR3 runs 15 residues. Germline CDR1 reads KGHSH; CDR2 reads LQKENI.